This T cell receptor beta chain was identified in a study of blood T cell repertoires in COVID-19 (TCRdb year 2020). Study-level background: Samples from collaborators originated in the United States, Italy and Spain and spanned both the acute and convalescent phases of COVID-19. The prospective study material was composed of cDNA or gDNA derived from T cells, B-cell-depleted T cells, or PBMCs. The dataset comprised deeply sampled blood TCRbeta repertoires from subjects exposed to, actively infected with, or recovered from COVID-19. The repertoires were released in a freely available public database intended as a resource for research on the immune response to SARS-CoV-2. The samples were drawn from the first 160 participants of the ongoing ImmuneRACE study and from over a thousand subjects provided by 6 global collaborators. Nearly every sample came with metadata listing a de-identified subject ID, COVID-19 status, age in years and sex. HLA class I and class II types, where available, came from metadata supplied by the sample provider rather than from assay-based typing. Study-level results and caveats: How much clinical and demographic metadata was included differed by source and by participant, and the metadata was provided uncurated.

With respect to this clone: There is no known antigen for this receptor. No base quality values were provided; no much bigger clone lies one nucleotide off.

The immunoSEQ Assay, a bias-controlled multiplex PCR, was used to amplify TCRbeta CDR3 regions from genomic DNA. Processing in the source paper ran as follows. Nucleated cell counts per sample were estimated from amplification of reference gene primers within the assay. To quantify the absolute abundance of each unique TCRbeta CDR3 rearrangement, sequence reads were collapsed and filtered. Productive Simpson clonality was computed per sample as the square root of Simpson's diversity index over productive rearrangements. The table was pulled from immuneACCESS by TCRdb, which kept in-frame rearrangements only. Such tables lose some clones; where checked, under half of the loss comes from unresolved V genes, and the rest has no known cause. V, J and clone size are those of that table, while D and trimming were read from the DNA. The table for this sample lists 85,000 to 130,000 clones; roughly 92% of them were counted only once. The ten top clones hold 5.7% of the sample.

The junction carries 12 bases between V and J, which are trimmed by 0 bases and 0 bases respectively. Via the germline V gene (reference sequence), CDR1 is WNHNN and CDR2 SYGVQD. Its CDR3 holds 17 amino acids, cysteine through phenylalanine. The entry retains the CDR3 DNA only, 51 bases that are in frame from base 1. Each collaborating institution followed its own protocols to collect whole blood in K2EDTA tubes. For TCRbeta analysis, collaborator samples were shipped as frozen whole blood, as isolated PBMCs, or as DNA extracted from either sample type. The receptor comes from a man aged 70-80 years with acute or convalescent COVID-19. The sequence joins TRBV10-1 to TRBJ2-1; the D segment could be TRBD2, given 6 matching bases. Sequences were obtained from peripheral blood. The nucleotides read TGCGCCAGCAGTGAGTCTAAGCGGGTGAGCTCCTACAATGAGCAGTTCTTC. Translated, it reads CASSESKRVSSYNEQFF.